The TCR beta chain under discussion was sequenced for a study of T-cell memory formation after mild COVID-19. Across the whole study: Largely donor-specific TCR clusters were found.

The V and J ends lost 2 bases and 10 bases, in that order; junction bases with no gene match: 5. The CDR3 contains 14 residues. The 5'RACE method, run with constant-segment primers, produced TCR alpha and TCR beta cDNA libraries (carrying sample barcodes and UMIs). TCRdb reanalysed the 5' RACE reads using MiXCR and keeps one entry per CDR3 protein. The data show some 190,000 distinct CDR3 sequences, 16% seen once. This clonotype was seen a handful of times. Its antigen is undetermined. Whole-study findings and limits: Some clones that responded turned up in pre-infection memory, which suggests that cross-reactive memory joined in. Confirmation was lacking for SARS-CoV-2 specificity of second-wave clones that peaked on day 37.

The source of this sequence is an adult woman who had mild COVID-19 (a few samples of this study predate the infection). Cell type and time point are not known. V is TRBV12-3 or TRBV12-4 and J is TRBJ2-1; 10 nucleotides agree with TRBD2. The material sequenced was PBMCs or a T cell subset sorted from them (not recorded which). For the CDR3, the DNA is TGTGCCAGCAGTTTATCTAGCGGGAGTTTCGAGCAGTTCTTC. It specifies CASSLSSGSFEQFF.